The 11 T cell receptor beta chains given below trace back to one sample, sequenced in a study of T-cell memory formation after mild COVID-19. TCRdb fed the 5' RACE reads into MiXCR, producing one record per CDR3 protein. This sample has 450,000 to 700,000 distinct CDR3 sequences, with roughly 18% found just once. Sequenced sample: PBMCs or a T cell subset sorted from them (not recorded which). The receptors come from an adult woman who had mild COVID-19 (a few samples of this study predate the infection). Cell type and time point are not known.

This clonotype was picked up many times. The DNA of the CDR3 is TGTGCCAGCAGCCTGACTGGCATCCAAGAGACCCAGTACTTC. As protein: CASSLTGIQETQYF. The chain links TRBV7-9 to TRBJ2-5, with D hard to call. V lost 5 bases and J lost 1, with 11 bases in between. The CDR3 is 14 residues long. The germline V gene encodes CDR1 SEHNR and CDR2 FQNEAQ (reference sequence).

This clonotype was detected a few times. The V and J genes are TRBV12-3 or TRBV12-4 and TRBJ2-1; maybe TRBD2 (6 bases). The CDR3 spans 12 residues. Trimming stripped 5 bases from V and 8 bases from J, with 10 bases between. The CDR3 sequence: CASSQTRDEQFF. The CDR3 DNA sequence: TGTGCCAGCAGTCAGACTAGGGATGAGCAGTTCTTC.

J is TRBJ1-1 and V is TRBV5-1, with 12 bases identical to TRBD1. Trimming removed 4 bases from V and 2 bases from J; junction bases left unmatched: 12. The CDR3 runs 18 residues. Germline CDR1 reads SGHRS; CDR2 reads YFSETQ. The CDR3 protein is CASSPWDAGTGGNTEAFF. The CDR3 DNA sequence: TGCGCCAGCAGCCCTTGGGACGCCGGGACAGGGGGCAACACTGAAGCTTTCTTT.

This clonotype was counted many times. This chain uses TRBV6-2 or TRBV6-3 with TRBJ2-1, with 12 bases lining up with TRBD2. The CDR3 consists of 16 residues. V shed 6 bases and J 6 bases; nucleotides not matched to a gene: 9. Germline V gene sequence: CDR1 MNHEY, CDR2 SVGEGT. As DNA, the CDR3 is TGTGCCAGCAGCCTTACTCTAGCGGGAGGGCTCAATGAGCAGTTCTTC. It codes for CASSLTLAGGLNEQFF.

This clonotype came up a few times. The chain carries TRBV3-1 and TRBJ2-5, with D possibly matching TRBD1 (6 bases). The CDR3 is 12 residues long. Germline V gives CDR1 LGHDT, CDR2 YNNKEL (reference sequence). V lost 2 bases and J lost 9, with 10 bases in between. CDR3 residues: CASSQRGSPQYF. The DNA of the CDR3 is TGTGCCAGCAGCCAAAGGGGGAGTCCCCAGTACTTC.

V and J are TRBV3-1 and TRBJ2-5; D is perhaps TRBD2 (7 bases). The CDR3 is 17 residues long. CDR1 is LGHDT, CDR2 YNNKEL, per germline (reference sequence). Trimming took 1 base from V and 7 from J, leaving 22 bases between them. As DNA, the CDR3 is TGTGCCAGCAGCCAAGCTCTGGGGGGGGCTACAACGGGGACCCAGTACTTC. It specifies CASSQALGGATTGTQYF.

This chain connects TRBV27 to TRBJ1-1; no reliable D call. CDR3 length: 15 amino acids. V lost 6 bases and J 0 bases, leaving 14 bases between the germline ends. Looked up from germline, CDR1 is MNHEY and CDR2 is SMNVEV (reference sequence). The CDR3 DNA is TGTGCCAGCAGGTTAGAATTTGGGGTGAACACTGAAGCTTTCTTT. This translates into CASRLEFGVNTEAFF.

This clonotype appeared many times. The chain recombines TRBV7-6 with TRBJ2-7; TRBD1 matches 9 bases. Per germline, CDR1 SGHVS and CDR2 FNYEAQ. The CDR3 loop spans 15 amino acids. Unmatched junction bases numbered 3, after V lost 1 base and J lost 2 bases. CDR3: CASSLDGTGPYEQYF. CDR3 coding DNA: TGTGCCAGCAGCTTAGATGGGACAGGGCCCTACGAGCAGTACTTC.

This clonotype was observed a few times. The genes are TRBV30 and TRBJ2-1; D call uncertain. Trimming cost V 2 bases and J 3 bases, with 14 bases left between them. The CDR3 length is 15 residues. Germline loops: CDR1 GTSNPN, CDR2 SVGIG (reference sequence). The DNA of the CDR3 is TGTGCCTGGAGTCCCCGGTTTCTACGCTACAATGAGCAGTTCTTC. As protein: CAWSPRFLRYNEQFF.

To note about this clonotype: Its ends do not fully match the called genes, so a read error is possible. This rearrangement joins TRBV2 to TRBJ2-1; TRBD2 matches 9 bases. Germline lookup yields CDR1 SNHLY and CDR2 FYNNEI. The CDR3 extends over 13 amino acids. The CDR3 sequence: CASREAGGNEQFF. CDR3 coding DNA: TGTGCCAGCAGGGAAGCGGGAGGTAATGAGCAGTTCTTC.

This chain joins TRBV4-1 and TRBJ1-4; 7 bases align to TRBD1. The CDR3 has 15 amino acids. The V gene end was trimmed by 4 bases and the J gene end by 3 bases; junction bases not matched to a gene: 5. The germline V gene has CDR1 MGHRA and CDR2 YSYEKL. CDR3 bases: TGCGCCAGCAGCCTGACCGGGACAGCTAATGAAAAACTGTTTTTT. Translation gives CASSLTGTANEKLFF.